The 19 T cell receptor beta chains given below trace back to one sample, sequenced in a study of T cell responses to AZD1222 COVID-19 vaccine. Only in-frame clones appear in the TCRdb table, and some are missing; sequencing was by immunoSEQ multiplex PCR. Here the sample spans 65,000 to 100,000 clones, about nine tenths being singletons. The material sequenced was peripheral blood, taken 28 days after the second AZD1222 dose. The receptors come from an adult who received the AZD1222 COVID-19 vaccine.

This clone has more than one count but fewer than ten. The CDR3 spells CASRSRVPDTQYF. The DNA for the CDR3 is TGTGCCAGCAGAAGCAGGGTCCCAGATACGCAGTATTTT. The rearrangement joins TRBV6-5 to TRBJ2-3, with a possible D match to TRBD1 (5 bases). There are 13 residues in the CDR3. Germline CDR1 is MNHEY and CDR2 is SVGAGI. Trimming pared 6 bases from V and 4 bases from J, leaving 11 bases between.

This chain joins TRBV18 and TRBJ1-3; 9 nucleotides align to TRBD1. Losses at the gene ends were 4 bases for V and 8 bases for J; bases not matched to a gene: 6. Germline V CDR1 and CDR2: KGHSH, LQKENI. CDR3 length: 14 amino acids. The CDR3 loop reads CASSRGQGIDTIYF. The CDR3 bases are TGTGCCAGCTCACGCGGACAGGGGATCGACACCATATATTTT.

The V call is TRBV5-1, the J call TRBJ2-3, with TRBD1 identical over 7 bases. The CDR3 totals 16 residues. V lost 1 base to trimming and J lost 1 base; unmatched junction nucleotides: 6. Germline-derived CDR1 and CDR2 are SGHRS and YFSETQ. In nucleotides, the CDR3 is TGCGCCAGCAGCTTGCCGATCGACAGGGGCACAGATACGCAGTATTTT. Protein sequence: CASSLPIDRGTDTQYF.

The chain recombines TRBV6-2 or TRBV6-3 with TRBJ2-5, with 7 nucleotides matching TRBD2. The CDR3 has 17 residues. CDR1 and CDR2 from the germline V gene are MNHEY and SVGEGT. V lost 6 bases to trimming and J lost 0 bases; unmatched junction nucleotides: 13. This CDR3 reads CASSRFGLADYQETQYF. For the CDR3, the DNA is TGTGCCAGCAGCCGCTTCGGGCTAGCGGATTACCAAGAGACCCAGTACTTC.

The J gene is TRBJ1-1, the V gene TRBV28; weak D call: TRBD1 (6 bases). V was clipped by 7 bases and J by 2 bases, with 20 bases between them. The germline gives CDR1 MDHEN, CDR2 SYDVKM. This CDR3 comprises 16 residues. The CDR3 coding sequence is TGTGCCAGCACCTCGATAAGGACAGATAAAAACACTGAAGCTTTCTTT. It yields the protein CASTSIRTDKNTEAFF.

The genes are TRBV7-9 and TRBJ1-1, with D possibly matching TRBD1 (5 bases). V was trimmed by 5 bases and J by 0 bases, leaving 16 bases between them. This CDR3 contains 16 residues. The germline V gene encodes CDR1 SEHNR and CDR2 FQNEAQ (reference sequence). CDR3 region: CASSGSRTKVNTEAFF. In DNA, the CDR3 is TGTGCCAGCAGCGGCAGTCGGACAAAAGTGAACACTGAAGCTTTCTTT.

This chain joins TRBV28 and TRBJ2-5, with a possible D match to TRBD2 (6 bases). Deletions cut 1 base from V and 5 bases from J, with 11 bases between. The germline V gene encodes CDR1 MDHEN and CDR2 SYDVKM. The CDR3 covers 14 residues. CDR3 region: CASSLFQGGETQYF. The CDR3 bases are TGTGCCAGCAGTTTATTCCAGGGAGGCGAGACCCAGTACTTC.

This CDR3 is CASSLTSGIQETQYF. The CDR3, as DNA: TGCGCCAGCAGCTTAACTAGCGGGATCCAAGAGACCCAGTACTTC. The rearrangement links TRBV5-1 to TRBJ2-5, with 10 bases lining up with TRBD2. Per the germline V gene, CDR1 is SGHRS and CDR2 is YFSETQ. CDR3 size: 15 residues. Trimming cost V 2 bases and J 1 base; bases outside gene matches: 2.

The chain has TRBV12-3 or TRBV12-4 and TRBJ1-1, with D uncertain. This CDR3 has 11 residues. Trimming took 8 bases from V and 7 from J, leaving 11 bases between them. For the CDR3, the DNA is TGTGCCAGCGCAGGTCGAGTTGAAGCTTTCTTT. Residues: CASAGRVEAFF.

This sequence joins TRBV5-4 and TRBJ1-4, with a tentative D call TRBD1 (6 bases). CDR1 is SGHNT and CDR2 is YYREEE in the germline V gene (reference sequence). This CDR3 has 15 residues. V was trimmed by 0 bases and J by 3 bases, leaving 9 bases between them. This CDR3 is CASSLARGSNEKLFF. In DNA, the CDR3 is TGTGCCAGCAGCTTGGCCAGGGGCTCTAATGAAAAACTGTTTTTT.

This clone was seen many times. The chain joins TRBV6-4 to TRBJ2-3, with 8 positions matching TRBD2. The V gene's germline CDR1 is MRHNA and CDR2 SNTAGT. This CDR3 region has 15 residues. After removal of 0 bases from V and 1 base from J, the junction contained 0 bases not matched to a gene. The CDR3 loop is CASSDSREGTDTQYF. CDR3 DNA: TGTGCCAGCAGTGACTCGCGGGAGGGCACAGATACGCAGTATTTT.

The chain is built from TRBV2 and TRBJ2-1; 10 nucleotides match TRBD2. The V and J ends lost 4 bases and 10 bases, in that order; junction bases with no gene match: 4. Germline V gene data show CDR1 as SNHLY and CDR2 as FYNNEI. The CDR3 is made up of 13 amino acids. CDR3 DNA: TGTGCCAGCAGTGGGGAGACTAGCGGGGAGCAGTTCTTC. Protein sequence: CASSGETSGEQFF.

Only a few counts were recorded for this clone. The CDR3 coding sequence is TGTGCCAGCAGACCCCGGACTATACAAGAGACCCAGTACTTC. Translated, it gives CASRPRTIQETQYF. The chain carries TRBV6-5 and TRBJ2-5, with D perhaps TRBD2 (6 bases). Deletions cut 6 bases from V and 2 bases from J, with 13 bases between. Per germline, CDR1 MNHEY and CDR2 SVGAGI. The CDR3 contains 14 residues.

The gene calls are TRBV6-5 and TRBJ1-2; the D gene is possibly TRBD1 (5 bases). From germline, CDR1 is MNHEY and CDR2 SVGAGI. This CDR3 has 16 amino acids. The ends were cut back, 1 base at V and 5 bases at J, with 17 bases in the middle. CDR3 amino acids: CASSYLRQTISYGYTF. As DNA, the CDR3 is TGTGCCAGCAGTTACTTACGACAGACAATCTCGTATGGCTACACCTTC.

The V call is TRBV24-1, the J call TRBJ2-5; 9 bases are shared with TRBD2. Germline values: CDR1 KGHDR, CDR2 SFDVKD. Trimming removed 1 base from V and 3 bases from J; junction bases left unmatched: 17. CDR3 length: 20 amino acids. CDR3 region: CATSDFAVSRGLATKETQYF. In DNA, the CDR3 is TGTGCCACCAGTGATTTTGCCGTATCCCGAGGACTAGCGACAAAAGAGACCCAGTACTTC.

The chain joins TRBV28 to TRBJ1-5; tentative D call: TRBD1 (6 bases). The germline V and J ends were trimmed by 2 bases and 7 bases, with 21 bases remaining between them. The CDR3 runs to 17 residues. The germline CDR1 and CDR2 sequences are MDHEN and SYDVKM. CDR3 sequence: CASSLPTGGRGYQPQHF. The CDR3 DNA sequence: TGTGCCAGCAGTTTACCCACGGGGGGCAGAGGGTACCAGCCCCAGCATTTT.

This chain connects TRBV27 to TRBJ1-1, with D possibly being TRBD1 (6 bases). The CDR3 sequence is 14 residues long. Germline assignment: CDR1 MNHEY and CDR2 SMNVEV (reference sequence). V shed 4 bases and J shed 1 base, with 10 bases lying between them. The CDR3: CASSSWTENTEAFF. CDR3 sequence (DNA): TGTGCCAGCAGTTCCTGGACAGAGAACACTGAAGCTTTCTTT.

The rearrangement joins TRBV18 to TRBJ2-5; D might be TRBD1 or TRBD2, each matching 6 bases. Germline loops: CDR1 KGHSH, CDR2 LQKENI. V lost 10 bases, J lost 3 bases, and 21 bases lay in between. The CDR3 spans 15 residues. CDR3 loop: CAIPKEGTGKETQYF. DNA of the CDR3: TGTGCCATCCCCAAGGAGGGAACAGGGAAAGAGACCCAGTACTTC.

The chain links TRBV12-3 or TRBV12-4 to TRBJ1-1; TRBD1 might be the D (5 bases). The CDR3 contains 13 residues. Trimming took off 5 bases at V and 2 bases at J, with 9 bases between the two ends. DNA of the CDR3: TGTGCCAGCAGTCCGGGACTCAACACTGAAGCTTTCTTT. This sequence encodes CASSPGLNTEAFF.